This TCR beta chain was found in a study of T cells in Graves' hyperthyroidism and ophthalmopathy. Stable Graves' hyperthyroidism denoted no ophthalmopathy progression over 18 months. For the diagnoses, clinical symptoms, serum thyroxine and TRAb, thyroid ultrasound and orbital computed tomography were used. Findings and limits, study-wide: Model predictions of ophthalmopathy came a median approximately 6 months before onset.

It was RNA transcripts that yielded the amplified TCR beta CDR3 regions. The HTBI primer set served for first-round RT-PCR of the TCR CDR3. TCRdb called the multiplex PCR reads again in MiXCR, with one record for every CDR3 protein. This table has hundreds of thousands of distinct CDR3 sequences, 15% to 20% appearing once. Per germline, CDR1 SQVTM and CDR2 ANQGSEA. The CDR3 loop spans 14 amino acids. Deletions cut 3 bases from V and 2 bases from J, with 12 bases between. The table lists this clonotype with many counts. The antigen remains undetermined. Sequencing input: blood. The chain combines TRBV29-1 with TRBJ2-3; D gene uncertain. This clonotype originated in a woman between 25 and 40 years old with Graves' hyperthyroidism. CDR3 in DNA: TGCAGCGTTGATGTAGGATTTGCCACAGATACGCAGTATTTT. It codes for CSVDVGFATDTQYF.